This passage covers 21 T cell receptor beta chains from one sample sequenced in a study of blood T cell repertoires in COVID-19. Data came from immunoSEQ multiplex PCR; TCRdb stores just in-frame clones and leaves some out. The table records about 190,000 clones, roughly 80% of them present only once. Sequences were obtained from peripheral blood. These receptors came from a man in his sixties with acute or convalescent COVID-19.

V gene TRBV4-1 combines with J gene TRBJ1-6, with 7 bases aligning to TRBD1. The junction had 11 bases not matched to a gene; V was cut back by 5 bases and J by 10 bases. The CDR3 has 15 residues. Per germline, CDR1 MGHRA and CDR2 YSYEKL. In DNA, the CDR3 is TGCGCCAGCAGCTCCATGACAGGGCACGGGTCACCCCTCCACTTT. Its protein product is CASSSMTGHGSPLHF.

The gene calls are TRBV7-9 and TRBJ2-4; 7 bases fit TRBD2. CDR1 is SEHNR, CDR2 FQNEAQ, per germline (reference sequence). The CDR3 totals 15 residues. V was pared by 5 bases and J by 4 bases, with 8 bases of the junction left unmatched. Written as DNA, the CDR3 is TGTGCCAGCAGCAGAGCGGGACTCGCGAAAAACATTCAGTACTTC. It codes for CASSRAGLAKNIQYF.

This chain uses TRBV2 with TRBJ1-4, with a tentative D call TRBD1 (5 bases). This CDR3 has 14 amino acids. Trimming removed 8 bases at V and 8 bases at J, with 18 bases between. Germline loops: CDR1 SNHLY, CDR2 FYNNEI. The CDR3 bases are TGTGCCAGCGGAATAGAAAAACAGGCGGAAAAACTGTTTTTT. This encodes CASGIEKQAEKLFF.

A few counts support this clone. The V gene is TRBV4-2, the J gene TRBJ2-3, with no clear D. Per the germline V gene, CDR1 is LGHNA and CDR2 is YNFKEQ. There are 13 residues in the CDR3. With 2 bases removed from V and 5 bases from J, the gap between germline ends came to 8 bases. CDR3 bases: TGTGCCAGCAGCCAATCAGCGTTAGATACGCAGTATTTT. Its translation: CASSQSALDTQYF.

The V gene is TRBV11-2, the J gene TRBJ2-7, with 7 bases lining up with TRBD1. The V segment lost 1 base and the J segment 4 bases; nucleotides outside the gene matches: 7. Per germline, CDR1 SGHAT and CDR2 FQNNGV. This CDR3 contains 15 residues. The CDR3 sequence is CASSLVSDRVYEQYF. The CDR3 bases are TGTGCCAGCAGCTTAGTAAGCGACAGGGTTTACGAGCAGTACTTC. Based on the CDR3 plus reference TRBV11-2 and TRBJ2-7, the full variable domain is EAGVAQSPRYKIIEKRQSVAFWCNPISGHATLYWYQQILGQGPKLLIQFQNNGVVDDSQLPKDRFSAERLKGVDSTLKIQPAKLEDSAVYLCASSLVSDRVYEQYFGPGTRLTVT.

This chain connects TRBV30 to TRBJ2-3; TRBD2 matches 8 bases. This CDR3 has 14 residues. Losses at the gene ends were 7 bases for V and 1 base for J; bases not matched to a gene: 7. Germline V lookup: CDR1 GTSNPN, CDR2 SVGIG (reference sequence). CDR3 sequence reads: CASHGTSGTDTQYF. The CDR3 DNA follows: TGTGCCTCCCACGGGACTAGTGGCACAGATACGCAGTATTTT.

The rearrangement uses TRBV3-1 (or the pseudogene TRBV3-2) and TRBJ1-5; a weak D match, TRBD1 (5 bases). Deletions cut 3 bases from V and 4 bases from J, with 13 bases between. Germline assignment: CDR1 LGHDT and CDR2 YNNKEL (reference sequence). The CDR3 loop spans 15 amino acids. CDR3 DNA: TGTGCCAGCAGCCACCTTGGGGCGCCTAATCAGCCCCAGCATTTT. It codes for CASSHLGAPNQPQHF.

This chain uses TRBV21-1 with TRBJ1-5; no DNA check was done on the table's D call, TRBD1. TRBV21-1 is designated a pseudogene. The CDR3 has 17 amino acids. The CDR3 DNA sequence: TGTGCCAGCAGCAATGGGACAGGGCATCGGGACGGTCAGCCCCAGCATTTT. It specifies CASSNGTGHRDGQPQHF.

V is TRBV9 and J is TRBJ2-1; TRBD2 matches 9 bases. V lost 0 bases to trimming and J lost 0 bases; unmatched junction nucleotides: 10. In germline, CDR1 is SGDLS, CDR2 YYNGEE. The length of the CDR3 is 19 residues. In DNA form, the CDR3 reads TGTGCCAGCAGCGTAGACCCAGCGGGAGGACTCAGCTCCTACAATGAGCAGTTCTTC. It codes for CASSVDPAGGLSSYNEQFF.

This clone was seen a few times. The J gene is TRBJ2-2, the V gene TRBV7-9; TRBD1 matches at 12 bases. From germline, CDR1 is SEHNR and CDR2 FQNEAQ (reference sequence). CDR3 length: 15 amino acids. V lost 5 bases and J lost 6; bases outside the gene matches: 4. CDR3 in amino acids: CASSRRDRGPGELFF. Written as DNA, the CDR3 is TGTGCCAGCAGCCGTCGGGACAGGGGGCCCGGGGAGCTGTTTTTT.

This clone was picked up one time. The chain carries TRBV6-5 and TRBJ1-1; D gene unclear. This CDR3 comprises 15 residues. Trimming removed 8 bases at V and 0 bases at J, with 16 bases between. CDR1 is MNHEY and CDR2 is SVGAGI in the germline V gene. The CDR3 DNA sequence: TGTGCCAGCCGGTGGGAGGGTGTCATGAACACTGAAGCTTTCTTT. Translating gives CASRWEGVMNTEAFF.

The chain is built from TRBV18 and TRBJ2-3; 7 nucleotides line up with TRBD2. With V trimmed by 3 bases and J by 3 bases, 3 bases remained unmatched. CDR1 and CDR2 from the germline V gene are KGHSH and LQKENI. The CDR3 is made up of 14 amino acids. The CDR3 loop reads CASSPLAVTDTQYF. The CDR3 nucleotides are TGTGCCAGCTCACCCCTAGCGGTAACAGATACGCAGTATTTT.

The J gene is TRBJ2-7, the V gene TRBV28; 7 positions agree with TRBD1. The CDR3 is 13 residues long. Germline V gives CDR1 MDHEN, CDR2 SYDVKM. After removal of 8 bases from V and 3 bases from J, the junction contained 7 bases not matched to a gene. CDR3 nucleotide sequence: TGTGCCAGCTTACGGGACAGACTCTACGAGCAGTACTTC. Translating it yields CASLRDRLYEQYF.

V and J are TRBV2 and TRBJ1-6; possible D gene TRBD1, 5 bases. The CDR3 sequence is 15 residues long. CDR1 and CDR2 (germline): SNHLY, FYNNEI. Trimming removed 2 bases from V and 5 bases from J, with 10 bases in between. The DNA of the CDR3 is TGTGCCAGCAGTGAAAGGCAGGGCAATAATTCACCCCTCCACTTT. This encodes CASSERQGNNSPLHF.

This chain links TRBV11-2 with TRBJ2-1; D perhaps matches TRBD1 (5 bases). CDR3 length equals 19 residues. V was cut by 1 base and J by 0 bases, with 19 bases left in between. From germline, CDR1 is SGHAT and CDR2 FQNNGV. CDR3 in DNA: TGTGCCAGCAGCTTAGTTGGGGCTCCCGGGCCAAGCTCCTACAATGAGCAGTTCTTC. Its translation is CASSLVGAPGPSSYNEQFF.

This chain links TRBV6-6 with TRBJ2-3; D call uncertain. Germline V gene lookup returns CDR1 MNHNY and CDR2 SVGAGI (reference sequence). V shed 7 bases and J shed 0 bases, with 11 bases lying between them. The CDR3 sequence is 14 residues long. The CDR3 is CASKLQRSTDTQYF. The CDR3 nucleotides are TGTGCCAGCAAGCTCCAAAGAAGCACAGATACGCAGTATTTT.

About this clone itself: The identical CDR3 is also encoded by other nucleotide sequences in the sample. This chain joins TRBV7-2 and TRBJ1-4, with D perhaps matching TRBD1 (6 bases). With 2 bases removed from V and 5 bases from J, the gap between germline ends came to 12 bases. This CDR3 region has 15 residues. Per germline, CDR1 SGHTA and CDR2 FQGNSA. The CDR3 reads CASSLSRQGNEKLFF. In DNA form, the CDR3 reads TGTGCCAGCAGCTTAAGTCGCCAGGGGAATGAAAAACTGTTTTTT.

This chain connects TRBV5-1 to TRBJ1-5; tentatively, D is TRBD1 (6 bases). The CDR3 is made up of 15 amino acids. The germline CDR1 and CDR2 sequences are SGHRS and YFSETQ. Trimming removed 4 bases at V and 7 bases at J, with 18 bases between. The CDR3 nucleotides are TGCGCCAGCAGCCCGGGAGGGGGGACCAGACAGCCCCAGCATTTT. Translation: CASSPGGGTRQPQHF.

CDR3 amino acids: CASSSPGQGSSANYGYTF. Here the CDR3 DNA reads TGTGCCAGCAGCTCACCGGGACAGGGGTCATCTGCCAACTATGGCTACACCTTC. V is TRBV11-2 and J is TRBJ1-2, with 10 bases fitting TRBD1. J lost 2 bases, V lost 4 bases, and 13 bases had no gene match. From germline, CDR1 is SGHAT and CDR2 FQNNGV. The CDR3 totals 18 residues.

This CDR3 is CASMETGVNIQYF. The CDR3 region has the DNA TGTGCCAGTATGGAAACAGGAGTAAACATTCAGTACTTC. The chain employs TRBV19 and TRBJ2-4, with a tentative D call TRBD1 (5 bases). The CDR3 is made up of 13 amino acids. Trimming shortened V by 7 bases and J by 6 bases, and 13 bases separated the two germline ends. Germline CDR1 LNHDA, CDR2 SQIVND (reference sequence). Filled out from reference TRBV19 and TRBJ2-4, the complete variable domain reads DGGITQSPKYLFRKEGQNVTLSCEQNLNHDAMYWYRQDPGQGLRLIYYSQIVNDFQKGDIAEGYSVSREKKESFPLTVTSAQKNPTAFYLCASMETGVNIQYFGAGTRLSVL.

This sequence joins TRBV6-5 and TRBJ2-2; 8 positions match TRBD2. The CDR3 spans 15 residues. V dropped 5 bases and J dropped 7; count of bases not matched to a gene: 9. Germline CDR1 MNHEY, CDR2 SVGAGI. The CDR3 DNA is TGTGCCAGCAGTAAGGGACTAGTTACGGTCGGGGAGCTGTTTTTT. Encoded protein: CASSKGLVTVGELFF.